The next 3 T cell receptor beta chains were all read from a single sample in a study of long-term antiretroviral therapy in people with HIV. They ran version v3.0 of the immunoSEQ assay at survey level. The data were produced by immunoSEQ multiplex PCR, yet TCRdb's version contains in-frame clones alone and is incomplete. The profile shows approximately 12,000 clones, about 89% of them singletons. The sample here was unsorted PBMCs, taken 0.2 years before starting antiretroviral therapy. These TCRs come from a woman between 35 and 50 years old with HIV.

This clone was detected once. This chain joins TRBV7-9 and TRBJ1-2; D ambiguous. The germline V gene has CDR1 SEHNR and CDR2 FQNEAQ (reference sequence). The CDR3 extends over 15 amino acids. V lost 5 bases, J lost 3 bases, and 16 bases lay in between. The CDR3 coding sequence is TGTGCCAGCAGCCCTGACGGGGATTTCTACTATGGCTACACCTTC. It encodes CASSPDGDFYYGYTF.

The rearrangement joins TRBV19 to TRBJ1-6; D is perhaps TRBD1 (6 bases). CDR3 size: 15 residues. Germline V gene sequence: CDR1 LNHDA, CDR2 SQIVND (reference sequence). The V and J ends lost 4 bases and 6 bases respectively, with 13 bases between them. For the CDR3, the DNA is TGTGCCAGTAGTACAGGACAGTCGTTTAATTCACCCCTCCACTTT. Translation: CASSTGQSFNSPLHF.

V and J are TRBV7-2 and TRBJ1-1; no firm D call. This CDR3 spans 14 amino acids. Germline lookup yields CDR1 SGHTA and CDR2 FQGNSA. Trimming took off 4 bases at V and 0 bases at J, with 9 bases between the two ends. CDR3 nucleotide sequence: TGTGCCAGCAGCTCTAGACAACTGAACACTGAAGCTTTCTTT. Protein sequence: CASSSRQLNTEAFF.